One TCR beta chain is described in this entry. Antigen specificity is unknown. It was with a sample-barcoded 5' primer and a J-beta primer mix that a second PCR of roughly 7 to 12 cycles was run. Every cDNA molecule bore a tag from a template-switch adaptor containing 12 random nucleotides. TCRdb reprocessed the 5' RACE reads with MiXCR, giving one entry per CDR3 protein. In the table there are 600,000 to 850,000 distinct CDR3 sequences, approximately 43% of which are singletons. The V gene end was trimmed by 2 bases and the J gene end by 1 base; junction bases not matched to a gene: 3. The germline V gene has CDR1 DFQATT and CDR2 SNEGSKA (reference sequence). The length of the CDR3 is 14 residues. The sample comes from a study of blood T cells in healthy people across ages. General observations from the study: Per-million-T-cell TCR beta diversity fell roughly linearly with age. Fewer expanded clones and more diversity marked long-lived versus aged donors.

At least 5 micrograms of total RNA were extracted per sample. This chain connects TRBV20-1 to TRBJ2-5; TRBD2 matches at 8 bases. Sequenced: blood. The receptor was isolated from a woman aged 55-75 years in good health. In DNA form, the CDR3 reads TGCAGTGCTAGACCGAGCGGGGGCCAAGAGACCCAGTACTTC. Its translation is CSARPSGGQETQYF.